The rows below give T cell receptor beta chains drawn from one sample of a study of memory CD4+ T cells and cytomegalovirus serostatus. Data came from immunoSEQ multiplex PCR; TCRdb stores just in-frame clones and leaves some out. Of about 82,000 clones in the sample, over 80% were seen once. The specimen sequenced was memory CD4+ T cells from blood. The source is an adult in good health and CMV-seronegative. The conserved cysteine and the conserved F or W are not part of the CDR3 here. Each record gives: V gene, J gene, CDR3 protein.

TRBV6-5	TRBJ2-1	ASSLRGAYNEQF
TRBV6-1	TRBJ2-3	ASSAGGLYFTDTQY
TRBV25-1	TRBJ2-1	ASRPGGAFREQF
TRBV10-3	TRBJ2-2	AISLRREGEYTGELF
TRBV5-5	TRBJ2-5	ASSLPGEETQY
TRBV27	TRBJ2-1	ASSFLTRDRRANNEQF
TRBV7-2	TRBJ2-3	ASSSGQWTDTQY
TRBV5-1	TRBJ2-1	ASSLEFQGRPSEQF
TRBV29-1	TRBJ2-2	SVPGGASNTGELF
TRBV7-2	TRBJ2-2	ASTNRNTGELF
TRBV7-2	TRBJ2-3	ASSLLGSAGGFTDTQY
TRBV7-3	TRBJ2-3	ASSLTKQGSRTDTQY
TRBV7-3	TRBJ1-2	ASSLKGPSNYGYT